Listed here are 14 T cell receptor beta chains from one sample, sequenced in a study of OX40 agonist ivuxolimab in advanced cancers. This table comes from immunoSEQ multiplex PCR, and its TCRdb copy is limited to in-frame clones, with some not included. The data hold some 75,000 clones, with more than 85% observed a single time. Sequenced here: CD4+ or CD8+ T cells sorted from blood, sampled in a trial of the OX40 agonist ivuxolimab. These TCRs come from an adult with an advanced solid tumor such as melanoma, head and neck, liver or kidney cancer.

This rearrangement joins TRBV5-6 to TRBJ1-3; TRBD1 matches 7 bases. CDR1 and CDR2 (germline): SGHDT, YYEEEE. This CDR3 spans 17 amino acids. V dropped 4 bases and J dropped 7; count of bases not matched to a gene: 17. CDR3 bases: TGTGCCAGCAGCCCACAGGGGACCTCTAGGATCCTGAACACCATATATTTT. This codes for CASSPQGTSRILNTIYF.

The J gene is TRBJ2-5, the V gene TRBV27; possibly TRBD2 for D (6 bases). The germline V gene has CDR1 MNHEY and CDR2 SMNVEV (reference sequence). Trimming took 4 bases from V and 4 from J, leaving 19 bases between them. The CDR3 runs to 16 residues. CDR3 amino acids: CASSSKRARGIETQYF. CDR3 nucleotide sequence: TGTGCCAGCAGTTCCAAGCGGGCCCGGGGGATAGAGACCCAGTACTTC.

The gene calls are TRBV5-1 and TRBJ2-1; D uncertain. The CDR3 length is 15 residues. Deletions cut 0 bases from V and 0 bases from J, with 7 bases between. Germline loops: CDR1 SGHRS, CDR2 YFSETQ. CDR3 sequence reads: CASSLGVISYNEQFF. As DNA, the CDR3 is TGCGCCAGCAGCTTGGGTGTAATCTCCTACAATGAGCAGTTCTTC.

The V and J genes are TRBV4-3 and TRBJ1-1, with TRBD1 identical over 9 bases. V shed 4 bases, J shed 4 bases, and the junction held 4 bases outside the gene matches. CDR3 length: 14 amino acids. CDR1 is LGHNA, CDR2 YSLEER, per germline. CDR3 loop: CASSPGQGLTEAFF. In nucleotides, the CDR3 is TGCGCCAGCAGCCCTGGACAGGGGCTCACTGAAGCTTTCTTT.

The CDR3 loop is CASSQTVNTEAFF. CDR3 DNA sequence: TGTGCCAGCAGCCAAACGGTCAACACTGAAGCTTTCTTT. The V and J genes are TRBV7-9 and TRBJ1-1; unclear D gene. Germline values: CDR1 SEHNR, CDR2 FQNEAQ (reference sequence). V shed 5 bases and J shed 2 bases, with 9 bases lying between them. The CDR3 loop spans 13 amino acids.

This sequence joins TRBV5-1 and TRBJ1-2, with TRBD1 matching 11 bases. There are 15 residues in the CDR3. Germline V gene lookup returns CDR1 SGHRS and CDR2 YFSETQ. V lost 4 bases, J lost 7 bases, and 9 bases stayed unmatched. The CDR3 sequence is CASSQTGQGVRGYTF. The CDR3 DNA reads as TGCGCCAGCAGCCAAACGGGACAGGGGGTTCGTGGCTACACCTTC.

The chain combines TRBV19 with TRBJ2-5, with D possibly called TRBD1 or TRBD2 (6 bases each). The CDR3 loop spans 15 amino acids. V shed 6 bases and J shed 2 bases, with 16 bases lying between them. Germline V gene lookup returns CDR1 LNHDA and CDR2 SQIVND (reference sequence). CDR3 coding DNA: TGTGCCAGTAGGGTAGGGGGGCCGGAACAAGAGACCCAGTACTTC. This translates into CASRVGGPEQETQYF.

The rearrangement uses TRBV6-5 and TRBJ1-6; D may be TRBD1 (6 bases). The CDR3 runs to 14 residues. V was cut by 5 bases and J by 7 bases, with 12 bases left in between. Germline V gene sequence: CDR1 MNHEY, CDR2 SVGAGI. The CDR3 loop reads CASSLSGENSPLHF. The CDR3 DNA sequence: TGTGCCAGCAGTCTCTCAGGGGAGAATTCACCCCTCCACTTT.

The rearrangement links TRBV28 to TRBJ1-6, with D possibly TRBD1 on 6 matching bases. Between the trimmed V and J ends, which lost 6 bases and 14 bases, there was a span of 23 bases. The length of the CDR3 is 15 residues. CDR1 is MDHEN and CDR2 is SYDVKM in the germline V gene. The CDR3 is CASSSTGTHLGSLHF. The CDR3 nucleotides read TGTGCCAGCAGCTCAACAGGGACGCATCTAGGTTCCCTCCACTTT.

V gene TRBV19 combines with J gene TRBJ1-2; the D gene is possibly TRBD1 (6 bases). Germline V CDR1 and CDR2: LNHDA, SQIVND (reference sequence). The ends were cut back, 3 bases at V and 4 bases at J, with 12 bases in the middle. This CDR3 has 14 residues. CDR3 region: CASSIPGDTYGYTF. CDR3 DNA: TGTGCCAGTAGTATTCCAGGGGACACCTATGGCTACACCTTC.

V gene TRBV7-9 combines with J gene TRBJ1-4; TRBD1 matches at 8 bases. This CDR3 region has 15 residues. Trimming took 4 bases from V and 5 from J; bases not matched to a gene: 6. Germline V CDR1 and CDR2: SEHNR, FQNEAQ (reference sequence). This CDR3 is CASSSHRGGNEKLFF. The CDR3 nucleotides read TGTGCCAGCAGCTCCCACAGGGGGGGAAATGAAAAACTGTTTTTT.

The chain recombines TRBV19 with TRBJ2-6; D not certain. CDR3 size: 13 residues. Trimming cost V 3 bases and J 6 bases, with 6 bases left between them. Germline CDR1 is LNHDA and CDR2 is SQIVND (reference sequence). The CDR3 DNA follows: TGTGCCAGTAGTATCGGTCAGGCCAACGTCCTGACTTTC. Translating gives CASSIGQANVLTF.

The chain carries TRBV10-3 and TRBJ2-2, with D unclear. CDR1 and CDR2 from the germline V gene are ENHRY and SYGVKD. The V and J ends lost 4 bases and 7 bases respectively, with 16 bases between them. The CDR3 is made up of 15 amino acids. CDR3 protein: CAISAGLVGIGELFF. The CDR3 DNA reads TGTGCCATCAGTGCTGGTCTAGTGGGTATCGGGGAGCTGTTTTTT.

This chain joins TRBV29-1 and TRBJ2-3; TRBD1 aligns across 8 bases. CDR3 length: 13 residues. Trimming took 4 bases from V and 10 from J; bases not matched to a gene: 10. The germline V gene has CDR1 SQVTM and CDR2 ANQGSEA. The CDR3 DNA reads as TGCAGCGTTGTATCCAGGGGGCCTACTGCGCAGTATTTT. Its protein product is CSVVSRGPTAQYF.